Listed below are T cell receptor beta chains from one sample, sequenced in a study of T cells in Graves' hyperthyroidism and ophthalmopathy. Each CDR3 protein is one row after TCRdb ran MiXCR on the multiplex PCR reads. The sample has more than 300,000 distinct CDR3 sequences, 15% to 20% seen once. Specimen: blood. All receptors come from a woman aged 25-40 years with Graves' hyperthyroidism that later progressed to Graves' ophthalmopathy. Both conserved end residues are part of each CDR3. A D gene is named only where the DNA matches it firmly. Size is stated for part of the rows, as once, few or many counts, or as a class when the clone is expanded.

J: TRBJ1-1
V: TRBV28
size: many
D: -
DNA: TGTGCCAGCTCATCGGACAACCCACTGAACACTGAAGCTTTCTTT
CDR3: CASSSDNPLNTEAFF

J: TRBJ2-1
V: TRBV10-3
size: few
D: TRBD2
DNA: TGTGCCATCACTAGCGGGGGGGCGGAGGAGCAGTTCTTC
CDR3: CAITSGGAEEQFF

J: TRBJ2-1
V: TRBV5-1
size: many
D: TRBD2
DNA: TGCGCCAGCAGCTTGGCCGGACTAGCGGTAAATGAGCAGTTCTTC
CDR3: CASSLAGLAVNEQFF

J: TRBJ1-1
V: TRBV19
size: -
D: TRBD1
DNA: TGTGCCAGTAGTGCCGGGACAGGGAGTTATGAAGCTTTCTTT
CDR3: CASSAGTGSYEAFF

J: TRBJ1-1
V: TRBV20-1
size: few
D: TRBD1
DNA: TGCAGTGCGAGGGACAGGGGTATCACTGAAGCTTTCTTT
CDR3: CSARDRGITEAFF

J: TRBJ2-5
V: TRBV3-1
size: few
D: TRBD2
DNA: TGTGCCAGCAGTGGGACTAGCGGGGGGGCTCAGGAGACCCAGTACTTC
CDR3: CASSGTSGGAQETQYF

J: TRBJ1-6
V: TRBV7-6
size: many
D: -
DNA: TGTGCCAGCAGCGCCGGTGGGGGGAATTCACCCCTCCACTTT
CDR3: CASSAGGGNSPLHF

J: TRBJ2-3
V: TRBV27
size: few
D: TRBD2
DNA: TGTGCCACGGGACTAGCGGGGGGGCGAATCACAGATACGCAGTATTTT
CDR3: CATGLAGGRITDTQYF

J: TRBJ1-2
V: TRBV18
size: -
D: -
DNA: TGTGCCAGCTCACCCCCTCCAGGGGCAGGAGGGGGCTACACCTTC
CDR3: CASSPPPGAGGGYTF

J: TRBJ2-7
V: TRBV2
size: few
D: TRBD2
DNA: TGTGCCAGCAGTGAAGGGACTAGAGTCGTCTACGAGCAGTACTTC
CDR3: CASSEGTRVVYEQYF

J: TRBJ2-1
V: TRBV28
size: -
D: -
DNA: TGTGCCAGCAGTTCGACTAAGGGGTACAATGAGCAGTTCTTC
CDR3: CASSSTKGYNEQFF

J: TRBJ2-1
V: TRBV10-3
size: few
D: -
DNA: TGTGCCATCAGTGCGGACGGGAGAGGGGGTGAGCAGTTCTTC
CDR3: CAISADGRGGEQFF

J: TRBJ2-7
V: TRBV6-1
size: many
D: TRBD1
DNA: TGTGCCAGCAGTCGGGACAGGGGAACCTACGAGCAGTACTTC
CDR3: CASSRDRGTYEQYF

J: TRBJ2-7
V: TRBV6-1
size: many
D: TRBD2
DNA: TGTGCCAGCAGCCGTACTAGCGGGAGTACCGAGCAGTACTTC
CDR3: CASSRTSGSTEQYF

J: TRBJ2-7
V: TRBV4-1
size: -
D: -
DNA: TGCGCCAGCAGCCAACGAATTAGCGACAGGATCTACGAGCAGTACTTC
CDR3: CASSQRISDRIYEQYF

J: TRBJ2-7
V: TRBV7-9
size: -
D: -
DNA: TGTGCCAGCAGCTTAGCGCCCGTTTACGAGCAGTACTTC
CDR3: CASSLAPVYEQYF

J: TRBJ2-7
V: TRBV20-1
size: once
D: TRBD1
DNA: TGCAGTGCTAGAGATTTCTTCGGGACAGGCTACGAGCAGTACTTC
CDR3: CSARDFFGTGYEQYF

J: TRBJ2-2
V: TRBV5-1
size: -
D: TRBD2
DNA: TGCGCCAGCAGCTTTTCGGGACTAGCGGGAGGGAACACCGTGGAGCTGTTTTTT
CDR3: CASSFSGLAGGNTVELFF

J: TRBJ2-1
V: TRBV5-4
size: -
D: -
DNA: TGTGCCAGCAGCCCCGGACAGAGGGATGAGCAGTTCTTC
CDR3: CASSPGQRDEQFF

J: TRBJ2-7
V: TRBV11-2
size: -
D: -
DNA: TGTTCCAGCAGCCAACTGGAGGCACTGCGATACGAGCAGTACTTC
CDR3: CSSSQLEALRYEQYF

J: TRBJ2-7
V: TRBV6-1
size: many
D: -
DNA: TGTGCCAGCAGTAGGACGGAGACTTACGAGCAGTACTTC
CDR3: CASSRTETYEQYF

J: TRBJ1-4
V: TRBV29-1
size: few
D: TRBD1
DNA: TGCAGCGCCCCAGGGGGAGGTGAAAAACTGTTTTTT
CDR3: CSAPGGGEKLFF

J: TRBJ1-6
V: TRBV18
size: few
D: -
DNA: TGTGCCAGCTCACCAACGTATTTGGCAGGGAGGCGGATTAGGCGGAGTTCACCCCTCCACTTT
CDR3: CASSPTYLAGRRIRRSSPLHF

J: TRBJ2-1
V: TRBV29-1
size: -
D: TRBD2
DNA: TGCAGCGTGGGGACTAGCGGGAATTATGAGCAGTTCTTC
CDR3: CSVGTSGNYEQFF

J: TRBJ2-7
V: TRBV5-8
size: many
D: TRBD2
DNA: TGTGCCAGCAGCTTGCCCAACCGGGAGGCCTACGAGCAGTACTTC
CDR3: CASSLPNREAYEQYF

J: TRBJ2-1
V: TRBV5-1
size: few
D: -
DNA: TGCGCCAGCAGCCCCGAAGCGGGACAGGACAATGAGCAGTTCTTC
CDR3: CASSPEAGQDNEQFF

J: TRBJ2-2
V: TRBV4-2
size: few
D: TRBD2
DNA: TGTGCCAGCAGCCAAGAATTCCAGGGACTAGCGGGAACCACCGGGGAGCTGTTTTTT
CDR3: CASSQEFQGLAGTTGELFF

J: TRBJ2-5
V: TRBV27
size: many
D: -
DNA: TGTGCCAGCAGTTTGGGGTGGGGCCAAGAGACCCAGTACTTC
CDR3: CASSLGWGQETQYF

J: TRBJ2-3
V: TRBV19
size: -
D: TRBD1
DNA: TGTGCCACCACAGGGGACACAGATACGCAGTATTTT
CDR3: CATTGDTDTQYF

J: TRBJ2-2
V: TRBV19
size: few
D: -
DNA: TGTGCCAGTAGTCCACAGGGTTTCGGGGAGCTGTTTTTT
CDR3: CASSPQGFGELFF

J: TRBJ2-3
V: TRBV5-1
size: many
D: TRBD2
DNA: TGCGCCAGCGGGACTAGTCCATTGGATACGCAGTATTTT
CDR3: CASGTSPLDTQYF

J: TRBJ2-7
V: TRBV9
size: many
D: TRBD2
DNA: TGTGCCAGCAGCGGAGGACTAGCGGGGAGCAGCTCCTACGAGCAGTACTTC
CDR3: CASSGGLAGSSSYEQYF

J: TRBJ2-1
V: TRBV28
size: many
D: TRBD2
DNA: TGTGCCAGCAGTTTGCCAGCGGGAGGGCTCAATGAGCAGTTCTTC
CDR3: CASSLPAGGLNEQFF

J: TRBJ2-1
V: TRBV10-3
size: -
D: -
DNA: TGTGCCATCAGTGGAGAATTGGAAGGTGAGCAGTTCTTC
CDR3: CAISGELEGEQFF

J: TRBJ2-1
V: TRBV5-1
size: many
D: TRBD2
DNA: TGCGCCAGCAGCTTCAGCGGGAGGGCCAATGAGCAGTTCTTC
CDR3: CASSFSGRANEQFF

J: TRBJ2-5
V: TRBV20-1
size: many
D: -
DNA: TGCAGCTTGAGCGATACGGGGGAGACCCAGTACTTC
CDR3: CSLSDTGETQYF

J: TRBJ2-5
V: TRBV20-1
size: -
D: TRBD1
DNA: TGCAGTGCTATTCCGGGGACAGGGGAGGGAAGCCAAGAGACCCAGTACTTC
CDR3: CSAIPGTGEGSQETQYF

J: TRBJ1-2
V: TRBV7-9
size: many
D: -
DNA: TGTGCCAGCAGCTTCCCCCGGTATGGCTACACCTTC
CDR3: CASSFPRYGYTF

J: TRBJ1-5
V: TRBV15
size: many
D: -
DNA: TGTGCCACCAGCAGAGATGTAGCAAGCAATCAGCCCCAGCATTTT
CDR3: CATSRDVASNQPQHF

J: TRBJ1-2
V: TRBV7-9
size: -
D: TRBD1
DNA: TGTGCCAGCAGCTTAGCTGGACAGGGTCCCCGGGGACTCTATGGCTACACCTTC
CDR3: CASSLAGQGPRGLYGYTF

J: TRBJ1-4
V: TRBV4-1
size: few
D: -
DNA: TGCGCCAGCAGCCAAGAACGGGGGGCTGGGACTAATGAAAAACTGTTTTTT
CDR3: CASSQERGAGTNEKLFF

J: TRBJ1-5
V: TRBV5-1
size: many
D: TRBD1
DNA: TGCGCCAGCAGCTTGATGACAGGGGGCCAGCCCCAGCATTTT
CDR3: CASSLMTGGQPQHF

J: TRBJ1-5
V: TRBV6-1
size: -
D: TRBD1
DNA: TGTGCCAGCAGTACCCGGGGACAGGGGGGAGGACAGCCCCAGCATTTT
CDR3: CASSTRGQGGGQPQHF

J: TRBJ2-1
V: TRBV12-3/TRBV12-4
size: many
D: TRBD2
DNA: TGTGCCAGCAACTATCTAGCGGGAGTCATCAATGAGCAGTTCTTC
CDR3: CASNYLAGVINEQFF

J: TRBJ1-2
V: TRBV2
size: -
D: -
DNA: TGTGCCAGTAGTGGACCCTCGGACGGACCCCCTAACTATGGCTACACCTTC
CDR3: CASSGPSDGPPNYGYTF

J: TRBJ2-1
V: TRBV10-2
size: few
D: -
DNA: TGCGCCAGCAGAGCGGGTGGCTCCTACAATGAGCAGTTCTTC
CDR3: CASRAGGSYNEQFF

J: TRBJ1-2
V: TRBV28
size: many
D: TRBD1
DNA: TGTGCCAGCACCCTACAGGGGGCACGAAACTATGGCTACACCTTC
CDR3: CASTLQGARNYGYTF

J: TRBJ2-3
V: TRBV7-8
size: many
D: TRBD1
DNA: TGTGCCAGCAGCTCGGGACAGTTAAGCACAGATACGCAGTATTTT
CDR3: CASSSGQLSTDTQYF

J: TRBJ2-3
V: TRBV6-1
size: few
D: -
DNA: TGTGCCAGCAAGATAGCTTACACAGATACGCAGTATTTT
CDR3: CASKIAYTDTQYF